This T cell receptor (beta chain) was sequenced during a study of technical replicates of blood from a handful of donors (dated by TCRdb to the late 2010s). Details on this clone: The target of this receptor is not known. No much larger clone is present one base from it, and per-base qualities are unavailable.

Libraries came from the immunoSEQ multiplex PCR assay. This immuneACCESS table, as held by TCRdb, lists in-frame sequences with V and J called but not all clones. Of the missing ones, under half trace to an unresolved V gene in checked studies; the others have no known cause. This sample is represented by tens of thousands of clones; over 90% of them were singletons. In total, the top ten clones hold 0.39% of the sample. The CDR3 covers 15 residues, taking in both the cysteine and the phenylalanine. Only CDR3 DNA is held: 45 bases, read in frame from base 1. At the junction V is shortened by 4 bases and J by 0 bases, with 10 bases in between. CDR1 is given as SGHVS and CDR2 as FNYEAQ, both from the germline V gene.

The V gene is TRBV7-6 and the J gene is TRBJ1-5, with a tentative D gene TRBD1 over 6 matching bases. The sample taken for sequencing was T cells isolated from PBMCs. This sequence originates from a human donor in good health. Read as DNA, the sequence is TGTGCCAGCAGCTCCGGGACAAATAGCAATCAGCCCCAGCATTTT. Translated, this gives CASSSGTNSNQPQHF.